This T cell receptor (beta chain) was observed in a study of cytomegalovirus exposure and HLA in healthy donors. As for the study in general: The 100 to 150 validation repertoires were reported in a later analysis to have been generated on the same platform as the 500 to 700 first-cohort repertoires. Overall study findings and caveats: The listing of some 170 TCR beta chains classed them as cytomegalovirus-associated. The tendency of first-cohort TCR clusters to co-occur in the 110 or so validation repertoires emerged from a later analysis.

Germline loops: CDR1 SEHNR, CDR2 FQNEAQ (reference sequence). Trimming cost V 4 bases and J 3 bases, with 13 bases left between them. This CDR3 contains 15 residues. Worth noting for this clone: What it binds is not known.

Assay used: immunoSEQ multiplex PCR; TCRdb lists only in-frame clones, some missing. This sample has about 110,000 clones, with approximately 85% found just once. The donors were part of the roughly 110-subject validation cohort, which stood apart from the roughly 670-subject first cohort. Sequencing used PBMCs. This rearrangement joins TRBV7-9 to TRBJ1-3; D gene ambiguous. The source of this sequence is a woman aged 18-35 years in good health and CMV-seronegative. The CDR3 region has the DNA TGTGCCAGCAGCTATGGGTGGCAGGTTGGAAACACCATATATTTT. Amino acid sequence: CASSYGWQVGNTIYF.